The 19 T cell receptor beta chains given below trace back to one sample, sequenced in a study of T cells after yellow fever vaccination. TCRdb called the 5' RACE reads again in MiXCR, with one record for every CDR3 protein. The profile shows some 340,000 distinct CDR3 sequences, about 10% of them singletons. Sequencing used CD4+ T cells sorted from PBMCs, obtained 45 days after the yellow fever booster vaccination. These receptors all stem from a man in his late teens or twenties who received the YFV17D yellow fever vaccine.

In its sample, this clonotype was seen many times. The rearrangement uses TRBV18 and TRBJ2-1; D might be TRBD1 or TRBD2, each matching 6 bases. This CDR3 spans 15 amino acids. The germline CDR1 and CDR2 sequences are KGHSH and LQKENI. Trimming took 0 bases from V and 5 from J, leaving 11 bases between them. The CDR3 here is CASSPPGGDNNEQFF. CDR3 DNA: TGTGCCAGCTCACCACCGGGCGGGGACAACAATGAGCAGTTCTTC.

This clonotype was observed a handful of times. This chain uses TRBV10-3 with TRBJ1-1; 8 nucleotides match TRBD1. Germline V CDR1 and CDR2: ENHRY, SYGVKD. The CDR3 runs to 15 residues. The V gene end was trimmed by 8 bases and the J gene end by 1 base; junction bases not matched to a gene: 9. For the CDR3, the DNA is TGTGCCATCTCCGCGATAGGACAGGGGAACACTGAAGCTTTCTTT. It codes for CAISAIGQGNTEAFF.

This clonotype was observed many times. V is TRBV7-9 and J is TRBJ2-7, with D unclear. The CDR3 is made up of 14 amino acids. CDR1 is SEHNR and CDR2 is FQNEAQ in the germline V gene (reference sequence). In nucleotides, the CDR3 is TGTGCCAGCAGCTTGAACAGAGACTCCGACGAGCAGTACGTC. This codes for CASSLNRDSDEQYV.

The chain has TRBV20-1 and TRBJ1-2, with unresolved D. Trimming cost V 3 bases and J 7 bases, with 12 bases left between them. The CDR3 totals 12 residues. CDR1 and CDR2 from the germline V gene are DFQATT and SNEGSKA (reference sequence). CDR3 bases: TGCAGTGCTAGTGCGGGAATCGGTGGCTACACCTTC. Its protein is CSASAGIGGYTF.

The chain combines TRBV4-1 with TRBJ2-7, with 7 positions matching TRBD1. CDR1 is MGHRA and CDR2 is YSYEKL in the germline V gene. There are 14 residues in the CDR3. V shed 4 bases and J 3 bases; nucleotides not matched to a gene: 6. For the CDR3, the DNA is TGCGCCAGCAGCCGACAGGGCCTCATCTACGAGCAGTACTTC. Residues: CASSRQGLIYEQYF.

In DNA, the CDR3 is TGTGCCAGCATAGGACAAATTGGGGTTCAGTACTTC. Translated: CASIGQIGVQYF. The rearrangement joins TRBV6-2 or TRBV6-3 to TRBJ2-4; TRBD1 is a possible D gene (5 bases). V was shortened by 7 bases and J by 11 bases, with 15 bases between the two germline ends. Germline V lookup: CDR1 MNHEY, CDR2 SVGEGT. This CDR3 has 12 amino acids.

The V call is TRBV29-1, the J call TRBJ2-1; 9 bases align to TRBD1. This CDR3 comprises 12 residues. CDR1 is SQVTM and CDR2 is ANQGSEA in the germline V gene. V lost 7 bases, J lost 4 bases, and 2 bases stayed unmatched. CDR3 in DNA: TGCAGCGCCGGGACAGGGTACAATGAGCAGTTCTTC. Protein sequence: CSAGTGYNEQFF.

This chain joins TRBV28 and TRBJ1-2; 8 bases agree with TRBD1. J gave up 8 bases and V 6 bases, and 14 bases lay outside the gene matches. CDR1 and CDR2 from the germline V gene are MDHEN and SYDVKM. The CDR3 has 15 amino acids. CDR3 sequence reads: CASSAPRTGRQGYTF. The CDR3 DNA is TGTGCCAGCAGCGCACCTCGGACAGGGCGGCAGGGCTACACCTTC.

This rearrangement joins TRBV20-1 to TRBJ2-3; weak D call: TRBD1 (6 bases). The ends were cut back, 0 bases at V and 3 bases at J, with 16 bases in the middle. The germline V gene encodes CDR1 DFQATT and CDR2 SNEGSKA (reference sequence). This CDR3 has 16 residues. CDR3 DNA sequence: TGCAGTGCTAGAGATCGACCAGGGGTCCGGACAGATACGCAGTATTTT. The encoded protein is CSARDRPGVRTDTQYF.

This clonotype was found a few times. This chain connects TRBV24-1 to TRBJ2-2; D not certain. Germline CDR1 reads KGHDR; CDR2 reads SFDVKD. The V and J ends lost 4 bases and 8 bases respectively, with 10 bases between them. The CDR3 contains 13 residues. The DNA for the CDR3 is TGTGCCACCAGTGAGGCCAACGCAGGGGAGCTGTTTTTT. Amino acids: CATSEANAGELFF.

The rearrangement links TRBV6-2 or TRBV6-3 to TRBJ1-1, with TRBD1 as a possible D gene (6 bases). With 10 bases removed from V and 2 bases from J, the gap between germline ends came to 14 bases. The CDR3 spans 13 residues. CDR1 and CDR2 (germline): MNHEY, SVGEGT. The CDR3 DNA follows: TGTGCCACCACGGGACACCTAAACACTGAAGCTTTCTTT. Amino acids: CATTGHLNTEAFF.

There are a few counts of this clonotype. This sequence joins TRBV10-3 and TRBJ1-2, with TRBD1 identical over 7 bases. V was clipped by 10 bases and J by 3 bases; unmatched bases: 5. CDR3 length: 12 residues. The V gene's germline CDR1 is ENHRY and CDR2 SYGVKD. The CDR3 here is CATQGVDYGYTF. CDR3 nucleotides: TGTGCCACCCAGGGGGTGGACTATGGCTACACCTTC.

The sample holds many counts of this clonotype. This chain joins TRBV24-1 and TRBJ2-3, with 8 positions matching TRBD2. CDR1 is KGHDR and CDR2 is SFDVKD in the germline V gene. The CDR3 loop spans 15 amino acids. V lost 2 bases to trimming and J lost 2 bases; unmatched junction nucleotides: 2. CDR3 residues: CATSDSAGATDTQYF. CDR3 nucleotide sequence: TGTGCCACCAGTGATTCAGCGGGGGCCACAGATACGCAGTATTTT.

The chain joins TRBV2 to TRBJ2-5; D is possibly TRBD1 (5 bases). V lost 4 bases to trimming and J lost 3 bases, with 9 bases between them. The CDR3 extends over 13 amino acids. Germline assignment: CDR1 SNHLY and CDR2 FYNNEI. CDR3 nucleotides: TGTGCCAGCAGTGGACAGACGAAAGAGACCCAGTACTTC. Protein sequence: CASSGQTKETQYF.

This clonotype occurred a few times. The genes are TRBV5-7 and TRBJ1-1, with unresolved D. TRBV5-7 is an open reading frame, and its role is uncertain. V was trimmed by 6 bases and J by 3 bases, leaving 18 bases between them. The CDR3 contains 15 residues. Here the CDR3 DNA reads TGTGCCAGCACCACCCCGGGGAGGAAGGACACTGAAGCTTTCTTT. As protein: CASTTPGRKDTEAFF.

This clonotype was seen more than once but under ten times. This chain connects TRBV5-1 to TRBJ2-1; 9 bases match TRBD2. Trimming at V came to 0 bases and at J to 4 bases, leaving 14 bases not matched to a gene. The CDR3 is 19 amino acids. Germline lookup yields CDR1 SGHRS and CDR2 YFSETQ. CDR3 amino acids: CASSLDSSGGRRRYNEQFF. CDR3 sequence (DNA): TGCGCCAGCAGCTTGGACAGTAGCGGGGGTCGTAGGAGGTACAATGAGCAGTTCTTC.

This clonotype showed up many times. This chain links TRBV9 with TRBJ2-3; TRBD2 aligns across 11 bases. The length of the CDR3 is 16 residues. The J segment lost 1 base and the V segment lost 4 bases, leaving 5 bases of the junction unmatched. Germline V gene lookup returns CDR1 SGDLS and CDR2 YYNGEE. In DNA form, the CDR3 reads TGTGCCAGCAGCCTCACTAGCGGGGGTCGCACAGATACGCAGTATTTT. Protein: CASSLTSGGRTDTQYF.

This clonotype was picked up a small number of times. The chain employs TRBV3-1 and TRBJ1-2; 9 nucleotides line up with TRBD1. This CDR3 has 15 residues. After removal of 5 bases from V and 1 base from J, the junction contained 5 bases not matched to a gene. Germline V gene lookup returns CDR1 LGHDT and CDR2 YNNKEL (reference sequence). This chain's CDR3 is CASSSNRGRNYGYTF. CDR3 DNA sequence: TGTGCCAGCAGCTCAAACAGGGGGCGTAACTATGGCTACACCTTC.

This clonotype has a handful of counts. The chain carries TRBV3-2 and TRBJ2-3. TRBV3-2 is tagged as a pseudogene. The CDR3 loop spans 13 amino acids. The CDR3 DNA reads TGTGCCAGCAGCCAAGTTGCGCGTGATACGCAGTATTTT. This gives the protein CASSQVARDTQYF.